This record concerns one T cell receptor beta chain sequence. The data stem from a study of blood T cell repertoires in COVID-19. Study as a whole: There were acute and convalescent COVID-19 samples, and they came from the United States, Italy and Spain. PBMCs, B-cell-depleted T cells, or T cells were the source of the cDNA or gDNA that made up the material.

This table comes from immunoSEQ multiplex PCR, and its TCRdb copy is limited to in-frame clones, with some not included. This sample has roughly 52,000 clones, with approximately 89% found just once. CDR1 and CDR2 (germline): SQVTM, ANQGSEA. V gave up 3 bases and J gave up 11 bases, with 13 bases separating them. CDR3 length: 11 amino acids. Sequencing was done on a sample of peripheral blood. This TCR was recovered from an elderly woman with acute or convalescent COVID-19. This chain links TRBV29-1 with TRBJ1-1, with D hard to call. CDR3 in amino acids: CSVDSEEVAFF. Written as DNA, the CDR3 is TGCAGCGTTGATTCGGAAGAGGTTGCTTTCTTT.